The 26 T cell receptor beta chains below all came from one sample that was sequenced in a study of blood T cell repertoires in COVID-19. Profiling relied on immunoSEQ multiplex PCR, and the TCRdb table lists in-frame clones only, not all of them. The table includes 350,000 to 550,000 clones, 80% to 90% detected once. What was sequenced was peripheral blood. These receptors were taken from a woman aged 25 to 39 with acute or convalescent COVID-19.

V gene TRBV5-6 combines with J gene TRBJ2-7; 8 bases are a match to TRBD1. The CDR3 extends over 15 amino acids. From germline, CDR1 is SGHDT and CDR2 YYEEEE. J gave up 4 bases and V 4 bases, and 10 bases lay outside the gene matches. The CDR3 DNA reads TGTGCCAGCAGCCCCGACCGGACAGGGATGTACGAGCAGTACTTC. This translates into CASSPDRTGMYEQYF.

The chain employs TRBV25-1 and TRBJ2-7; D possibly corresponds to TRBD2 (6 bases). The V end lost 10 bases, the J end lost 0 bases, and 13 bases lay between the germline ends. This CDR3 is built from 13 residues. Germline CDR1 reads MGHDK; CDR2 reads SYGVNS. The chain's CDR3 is CATNHGSSYEQYF. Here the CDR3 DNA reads TGTGCCACCAATCACGGGAGCTCCTACGAGCAGTACTTC.

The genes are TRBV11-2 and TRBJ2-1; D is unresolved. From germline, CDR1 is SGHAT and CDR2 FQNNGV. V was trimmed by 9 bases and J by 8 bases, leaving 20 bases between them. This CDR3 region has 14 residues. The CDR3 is CASDDRFPEDEQFF. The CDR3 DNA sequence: TGTGCCAGTGACGACCGTTTCCCCGAGGATGAGCAGTTCTTC. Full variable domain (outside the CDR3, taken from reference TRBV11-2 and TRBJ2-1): EAGVAQSPRYKIIEKRQSVAFWCNPISGHATLYWYQQILGQGPKLLIQFQNNGVVDDSQLPKDRFSAERLKGVDSTLKIQPAKLEDSAVYLCASDDRFPEDEQFFGPGTRLTVL.

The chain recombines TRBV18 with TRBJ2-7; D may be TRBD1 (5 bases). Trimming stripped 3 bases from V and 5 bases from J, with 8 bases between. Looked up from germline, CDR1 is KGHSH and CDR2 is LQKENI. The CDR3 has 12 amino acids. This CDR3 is CASSPQGNEQYF. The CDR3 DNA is TGTGCCAGCTCACCTCAGGGTAACGAGCAGTACTTC.

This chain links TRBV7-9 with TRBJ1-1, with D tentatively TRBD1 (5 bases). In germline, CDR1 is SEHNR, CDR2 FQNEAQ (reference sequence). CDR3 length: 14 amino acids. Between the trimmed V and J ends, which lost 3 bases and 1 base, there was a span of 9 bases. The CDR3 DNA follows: TGTGCCAGCAGCTTTGGACAAACGAACACTGAAGCTTTCTTT. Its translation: CASSFGQTNTEAFF.

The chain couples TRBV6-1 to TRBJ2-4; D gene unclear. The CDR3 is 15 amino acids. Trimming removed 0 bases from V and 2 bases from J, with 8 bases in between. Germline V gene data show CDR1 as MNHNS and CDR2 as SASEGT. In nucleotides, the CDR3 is TGTGCCAGCAGTGAAGCGCCAGGTCCCAAAAACATTCAGTACTTC. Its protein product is CASSEAPGPKNIQYF.

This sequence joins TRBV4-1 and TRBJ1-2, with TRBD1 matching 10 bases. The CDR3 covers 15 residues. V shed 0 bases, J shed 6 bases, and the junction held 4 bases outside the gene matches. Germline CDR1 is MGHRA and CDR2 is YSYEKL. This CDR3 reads CASSQDGTGEHGYTF. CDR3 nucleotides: TGCGCCAGCAGCCAAGACGGGACAGGGGAACATGGCTACACCTTC.

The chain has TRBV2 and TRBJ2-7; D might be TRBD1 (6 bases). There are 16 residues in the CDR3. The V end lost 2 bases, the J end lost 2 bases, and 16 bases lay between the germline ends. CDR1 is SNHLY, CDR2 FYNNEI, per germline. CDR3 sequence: CASSEPAGTKPYEQYF. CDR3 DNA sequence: TGTGCCAGCAGTGAACCCGCCGGGACAAAACCCTACGAGCAGTACTTC.

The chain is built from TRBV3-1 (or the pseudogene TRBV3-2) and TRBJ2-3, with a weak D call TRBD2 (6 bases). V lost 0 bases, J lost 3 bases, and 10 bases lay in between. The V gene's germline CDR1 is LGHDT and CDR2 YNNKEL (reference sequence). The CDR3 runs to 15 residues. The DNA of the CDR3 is TGTGCCAGCAGCCAAGACGGGGGTGGTACAGATACGCAGTATTTT. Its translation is CASSQDGGGTDTQYF.

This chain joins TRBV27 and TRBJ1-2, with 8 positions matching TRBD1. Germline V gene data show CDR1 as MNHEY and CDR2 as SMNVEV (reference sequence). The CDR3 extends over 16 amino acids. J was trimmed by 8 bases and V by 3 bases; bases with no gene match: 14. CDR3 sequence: CASSFGQGPHLGGYTF. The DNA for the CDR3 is TGTGCCAGCAGTTTTGGACAGGGTCCCCATTTGGGCGGCTACACCTTC.

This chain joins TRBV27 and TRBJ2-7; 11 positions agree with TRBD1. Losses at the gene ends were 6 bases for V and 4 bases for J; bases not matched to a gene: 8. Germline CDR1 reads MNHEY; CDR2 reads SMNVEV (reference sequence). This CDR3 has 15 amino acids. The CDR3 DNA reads TGTGCCAGCAGCCATACCGGGACAGGGGGTTACGAGCAGTACTTC. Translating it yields CASSHTGTGGYEQYF.

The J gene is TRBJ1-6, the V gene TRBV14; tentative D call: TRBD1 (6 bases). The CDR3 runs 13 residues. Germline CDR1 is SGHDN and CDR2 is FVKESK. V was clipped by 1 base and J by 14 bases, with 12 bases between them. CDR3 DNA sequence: TGTGCCAGCAGCCAAGGACAGGTGACGGCCCTCCACTTT. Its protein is CASSQGQVTALHF.

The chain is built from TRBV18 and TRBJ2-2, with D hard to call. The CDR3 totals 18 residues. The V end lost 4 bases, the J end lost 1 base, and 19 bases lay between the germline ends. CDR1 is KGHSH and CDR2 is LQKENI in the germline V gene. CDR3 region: CASSLFGGRLENTGELFF. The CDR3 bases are TGTGCCAGCTCACTCTTCGGTGGTCGACTGGAGAACACCGGGGAGCTGTTTTTT.

The chain's CDR3 is CASRAGSSPLHF. Here the CDR3 DNA reads TGTGCCAGCCGGGCGGGTAGCTCACCCCTCCACTTT. The genes are TRBV28 and TRBJ1-6; no reliable D call. This CDR3 is built from 12 residues. V lost 8 bases to trimming and J lost 10 bases, with 12 bases between them. Per germline, CDR1 MDHEN and CDR2 SYDVKM.

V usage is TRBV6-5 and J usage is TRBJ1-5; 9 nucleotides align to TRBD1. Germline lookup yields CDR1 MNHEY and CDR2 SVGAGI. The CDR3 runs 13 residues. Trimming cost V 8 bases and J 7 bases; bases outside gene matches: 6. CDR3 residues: CASLVGQGQPQHF. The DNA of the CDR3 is TGTGCCAGCCTCGTCGGACAGGGGCAGCCCCAGCATTTT.

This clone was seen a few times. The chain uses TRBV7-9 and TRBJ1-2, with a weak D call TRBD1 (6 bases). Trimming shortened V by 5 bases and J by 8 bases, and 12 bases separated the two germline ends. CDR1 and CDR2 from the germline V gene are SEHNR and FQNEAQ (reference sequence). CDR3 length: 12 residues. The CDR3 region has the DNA TGTGCCAGCAGCCTCAACAGGGAGGGCTACACCTTC. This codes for CASSLNREGYTF.

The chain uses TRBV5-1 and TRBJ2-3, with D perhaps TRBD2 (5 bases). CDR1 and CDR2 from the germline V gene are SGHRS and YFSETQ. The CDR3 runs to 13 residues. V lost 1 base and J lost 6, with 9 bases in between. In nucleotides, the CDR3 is TGCGCCAGCAGCTTGACGGACTCCGATACGCAGTATTTT. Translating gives CASSLTDSDTQYF.

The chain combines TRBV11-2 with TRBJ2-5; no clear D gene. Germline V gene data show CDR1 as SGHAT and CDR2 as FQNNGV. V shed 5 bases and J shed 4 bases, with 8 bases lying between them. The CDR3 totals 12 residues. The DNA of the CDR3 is TGTGCCAGCAGCCCGCCGGGAGAGACCCAGTACTTC. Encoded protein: CASSPPGETQYF.

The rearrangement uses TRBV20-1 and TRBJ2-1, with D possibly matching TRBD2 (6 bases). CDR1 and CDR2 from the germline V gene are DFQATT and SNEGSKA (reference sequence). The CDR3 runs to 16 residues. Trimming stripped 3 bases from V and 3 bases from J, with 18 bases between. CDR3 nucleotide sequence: TGCAGTGCTAGTGTTTTGTGGGGGGTTAACTACAATGAGCAGTTCTTC. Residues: CSASVLWGVNYNEQFF.

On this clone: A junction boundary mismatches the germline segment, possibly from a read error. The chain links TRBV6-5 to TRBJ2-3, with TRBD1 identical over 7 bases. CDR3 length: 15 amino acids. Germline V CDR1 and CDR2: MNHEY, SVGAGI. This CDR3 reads CASSDSGQTTDTQYF. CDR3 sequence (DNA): TGTGCCAGCAGTGACTCGGGACAGACCACAGATACGCAGTATTTT.

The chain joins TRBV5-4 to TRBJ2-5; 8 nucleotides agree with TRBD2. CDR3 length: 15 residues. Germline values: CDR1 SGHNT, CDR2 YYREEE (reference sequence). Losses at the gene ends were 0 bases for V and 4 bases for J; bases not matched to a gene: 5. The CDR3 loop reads CASSLVSGGVETQYF. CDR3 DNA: TGTGCCAGCAGCTTGGTGTCGGGGGGGGTAGAGACCCAGTACTTC.

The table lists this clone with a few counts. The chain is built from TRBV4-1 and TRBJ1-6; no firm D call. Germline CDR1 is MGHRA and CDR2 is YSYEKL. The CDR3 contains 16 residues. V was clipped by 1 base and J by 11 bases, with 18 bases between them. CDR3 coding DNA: TGCGCCAGCAGCCAAGTCCAAATGAGGAGGCAGCCACCCCTCCACTTT. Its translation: CASSQVQMRRQPPLHF.

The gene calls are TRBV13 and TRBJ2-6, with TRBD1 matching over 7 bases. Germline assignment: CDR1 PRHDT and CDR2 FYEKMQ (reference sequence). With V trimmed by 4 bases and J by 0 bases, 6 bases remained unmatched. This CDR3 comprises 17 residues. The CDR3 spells CASSSTTGDSGANVLTF. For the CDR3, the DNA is TGTGCCAGCAGCTCGACAACAGGGGACTCTGGGGCCAACGTCCTGACTTTC.

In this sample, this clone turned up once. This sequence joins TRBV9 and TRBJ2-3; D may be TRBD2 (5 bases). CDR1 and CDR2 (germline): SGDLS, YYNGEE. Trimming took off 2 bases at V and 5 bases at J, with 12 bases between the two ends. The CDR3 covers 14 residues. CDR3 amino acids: CASSVSRDVDTQYF. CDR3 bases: TGTGCCAGCAGCGTTTCTCGGGATGTAGATACGCAGTATTTT.

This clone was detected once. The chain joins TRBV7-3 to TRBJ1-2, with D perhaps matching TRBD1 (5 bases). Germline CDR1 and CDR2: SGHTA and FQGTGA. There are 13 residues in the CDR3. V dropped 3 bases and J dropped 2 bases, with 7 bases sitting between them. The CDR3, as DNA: TGTGCCAGCAGCTTCGACAGAAACTATGGCTACACCTTC. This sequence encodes CASSFDRNYGYTF.

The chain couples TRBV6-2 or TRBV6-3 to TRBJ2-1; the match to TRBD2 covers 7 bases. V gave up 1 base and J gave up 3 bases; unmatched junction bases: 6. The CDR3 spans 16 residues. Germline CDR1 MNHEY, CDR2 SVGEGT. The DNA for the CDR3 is TGTGCCAGCAGTTACTTTGGGACGGGAGGCTACAATGAGCAGTTCTTC. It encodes CASSYFGTGGYNEQFF.